Each of the 21 T cell receptor beta chains below was sequenced from the same sample in a study of Graves' ophthalmopathy and Graves' hyperthyroidism. The sequenced template was RNA, covering the TCR beta CDR3 region. HTBI-primed RT-PCR formed the first round, and a multiplex PCR formed the second. In TCRdb, the multiplex PCR reads were re-called with MiXCR into one record per CDR3 protein. Of 150,000 or so distinct CDR3 sequences in the sample, approximately 40% were seen once. Specimen: peripheral blood. These receptors came from a woman between 35 and 50 years old with Graves' ophthalmopathy.

This clonotype appeared many times. The gene calls are TRBV6-1 and TRBJ1-3; 7 bases agree with TRBD1. The CDR3 runs to 15 residues. CDR1 and CDR2 (germline): MNHNS, SASEGT. The trim removed 1 base at V and 0 bases at J, leaving 0 bases unmatched. In DNA form, the CDR3 reads TGTGCCAGCAGTGAAGGGACAGGCTCTGGAAACACCATATATTTT. Protein product: CASSEGTGSGNTIYF.

Many counts were recorded for this clonotype. The J gene is TRBJ1-2, the V gene TRBV11-2; TRBD1 is a possible D gene (5 bases). In germline, CDR1 is SGHAT, CDR2 FQNNGV. The CDR3 contains 18 residues. V shed 1 base and J shed 5 bases, with 23 bases lying between them. As DNA, the CDR3 is TGTGCCAGCAGCTTAGTATTTGGTTTGACAGCCGGTATATATGGCTACACCTTC. This sequence encodes CASSLVFGLTAGIYGYTF.

This sequence joins TRBV6-1 and TRBJ1-6; 10 bases line up with TRBD1. CDR1 and CDR2 (germline): MNHNS, SASEGT. The CDR3 totals 16 residues. V trimming: 5 bases; J trimming: 10 bases; junction bases outside the gene matches: 11. The DNA of the CDR3 is TGTGCCAGCAGTCCCCAGGTCGGGACAGGGGACTCACCCCTCCACTTT. Translating gives CASSPQVGTGDSPLHF.

The V call is TRBV12-3 or TRBV12-4, the J call TRBJ2-6; D might be TRBD2 (5 bases). Trimming stripped 4 bases from V and 0 bases from J, with 13 bases between. The CDR3 runs to 17 residues. The CDR3 reads CASSSTGKGSGANVLTF. The CDR3 nucleotides read TGTGCCAGCAGTTCAACCGGGAAGGGCTCTGGGGCCAACGTCCTGACTTTC.

This clonotype was detected a few times. The chain joins TRBV6-2 or TRBV6-3 to TRBJ1-1; tentative D call: TRBD1 (6 bases). Germline V lookup: CDR1 MNHEY, CDR2 SVGEGT. Deletions cut 7 bases from V and 0 bases from J, with 9 bases between. The CDR3 consists of 13 residues. Here the CDR3 DNA reads TGTGCCAGCACTGACAGGCTGAACACTGAAGCTTTCTTT. It codes for CASTDRLNTEAFF.

This clonotype was seen ten or more times. This chain uses TRBV29-1 with TRBJ1-1; TRBD1 matches at 7 bases. With 3 bases clipped from V and 5 bases from J, the junction kept 6 bases outside the gene matches. The CDR3 is 13 amino acids. CDR1 is SQVTM, CDR2 ANQGSEA, per germline. This CDR3 reads CSVEARTGTEAFF. DNA of the CDR3: TGCAGCGTTGAGGCCCGGACAGGAACTGAAGCTTTCTTT.

This clonotype was detected only a few times. The chain carries TRBV6-1 and TRBJ1-2, with TRBD1 identical over 10 bases. V dropped 4 bases and J dropped 2; count of bases not matched to a gene: 4. The CDR3 totals 15 residues. Germline CDR1 reads MNHNS; CDR2 reads SASEGT. The CDR3 loop is CASSGTGQGNYGYTF. In DNA form, the CDR3 reads TGTGCCAGCAGTGGAACGGGACAGGGGAACTATGGCTACACCTTC.

This clonotype has ten or more counts. The CDR3 loop is CASGLAPSSRGTEAFF. The CDR3 nucleotides are TGTGCTAGTGGTTTGGCCCCCTCTAGCAGGGGGACTGAAGCTTTCTTT. The V call is TRBV12-5, the J call TRBJ1-1; 7 nucleotides agree with TRBD1. J gave up 5 bases and V 1 base, and 10 bases lay outside the gene matches. CDR1 is LGHNT and CDR2 is FRNRAP in the germline V gene. This CDR3 is 16 amino acids long.

V gene TRBV30 combines with J gene TRBJ1-1; no definite D call. This CDR3 comprises 12 residues. Between the trimmed V and J ends, which lost 0 bases and 1 base, there was a span of 3 bases. Germline V gene data show CDR1 as GTSNPN and CDR2 as SVGIG (reference sequence). The CDR3 reads CAWSVKNTEAFF. The CDR3 region has the DNA TGTGCCTGGAGTGTAAAGAACACTGAAGCTTTCTTT.

V gene TRBV6-1 combines with J gene TRBJ2-7; 9 positions agree with TRBD1. With 6 bases clipped from V and 1 base from J, the junction kept 13 bases outside the gene matches. Germline V gives CDR1 MNHNS, CDR2 SASEGT. The CDR3 extends over 17 amino acids. Here the CDR3 reads CASSHGDGTGRSYEQYF. The CDR3 nucleotides are TGTGCCAGCAGCCACGGTGATGGGACAGGGCGGTCCTACGAGCAGTACTTC.

This chain links TRBV28 with TRBJ1-1; D unresolved. Germline V lookup: CDR1 MDHEN, CDR2 SYDVKM. This CDR3 region has 13 residues. V was pared by 6 bases and J by 1 base, with 9 bases between. The CDR3 coding sequence is TGTGCCAGCAGAAACGACGGGAACACTGAAGCTTTCTTT. Translating it yields CASRNDGNTEAFF.

This clonotype was detected only a few times. The chain joins TRBV12-3 or TRBV12-4 to TRBJ1-1, with TRBD1 as a possible D gene (6 bases). V was cut by 3 bases and J by 10 bases, with 15 bases left in between. The CDR3 covers 13 residues. CDR3 DNA sequence: TGTGCCAGCAGTTTCCCGACAGGTAGAGGAGCTTTCTTT. This codes for CASSFPTGRGAFF.

This clonotype was found many times. V usage is TRBV12-3 or TRBV12-4 and J usage is TRBJ2-7, with D possibly being TRBD1 (6 bases). V lost 3 bases and J lost 4, with 10 bases in between. CDR3 length equals 13 residues. For the CDR3, the DNA is TGTGCCAGCAGTTTCCAGGGGTTTTACGAGCAGTACTTC. Translating gives CASSFQGFYEQYF.

This clonotype was recorded many times. V usage is TRBV7-3 and J usage is TRBJ2-2, with 8 positions matching TRBD2. After removal of 5 bases from V and 1 base from J, the junction contained 9 bases not matched to a gene. CDR3 length: 17 residues. Germline loops: CDR1 SGHTA, CDR2 FQGTGA. The CDR3 loop reads CASSKAPGGENTGELFF. The CDR3 DNA sequence: TGTGCCAGCAGCAAAGCCCCCGGGGGGGAGAACACCGGGGAGCTGTTTTTT.

This clonotype was counted ten times or more. The rearrangement links TRBV6-5 to TRBJ1-3; D gene uncertain. V was cut by 2 bases and J by 5 bases, with 4 bases left in between. The CDR3 has 12 residues. From germline, CDR1 is MNHEY and CDR2 SVGAGI. CDR3 residues: CASSYDRNTIYF. For the CDR3, the DNA is TGTGCCAGCAGTTACGACAGAAACACCATATATTTT.

The chain links TRBV27 to TRBJ2-7; D perhaps matches TRBD2 (7 bases). This CDR3 is built from 13 residues. The ends were cut back, 6 bases at V and 4 bases at J, with 13 bases in the middle. CDR1 is MNHEY, CDR2 SMNVEV, per germline (reference sequence). The CDR3 region is CASRSRGPYEQYF. CDR3 bases: TGTGCCAGCAGGTCGCGGGGGCCGTACGAGCAGTACTTC.

This clonotype occurred many times. The rearrangement links TRBV6-2 or TRBV6-3 to TRBJ1-5; the D gene is possibly TRBD1 (5 bases). Looked up from germline, CDR1 is MNHEY and CDR2 is SVGEGT. Between the trimmed V and J ends, which lost 6 bases and 4 bases, there was a span of 19 bases. The CDR3 runs to 16 residues. CDR3: CASSRGRDLGNQPQHF. CDR3 nucleotide sequence: TGTGCCAGCAGCAGAGGCCGGGACCTTGGGAATCAGCCCCAGCATTTT.

Ten or more counts support this clonotype. V is TRBV6-5 and J is TRBJ1-5, with D perhaps matching TRBD1 (5 bases). The CDR3 extends over 14 amino acids. The germline V gene encodes CDR1 MNHEY and CDR2 SVGAGI. Deletions cut 7 bases from V and 7 bases from J, with 17 bases between. The CDR3 loop reads CASTELQVPQPQHF. CDR3 DNA: TGTGCCAGCACCGAACTACAGGTACCCCAGCCCCAGCATTTT.

The gene calls are TRBV6-1 and TRBJ2-7; D not resolved. Between the trimmed V and J ends, which lost 7 bases and 0 bases, there was a span of 16 bases. This CDR3 contains 15 residues. Germline CDR1 reads MNHNS; CDR2 reads SASEGT. The CDR3 DNA reads TGTGCCAGCACCACGGGCCCGCGGCGCTCCTACGAGCAGTACTTC. It codes for CASTTGPRRSYEQYF.

This clonotype was seen at least ten times. The chain uses TRBV7-9 and TRBJ2-5, with unresolved D. The germline V gene has CDR1 SEHNR and CDR2 FQNEAQ (reference sequence). The CDR3 length is 15 residues. The ends were cut back, 2 bases at V and 4 bases at J, with 14 bases in the middle. DNA for the CDR3: TGTGCCAGCAGCTTAACCGATGTCGGAGCAGAGACCCAGTACTTC. Residues: CASSLTDVGAETQYF.

Ten or more counts support this clonotype. V usage is TRBV7-9 and J usage is TRBJ1-1; D gene ambiguous. The CDR3 loop spans 15 amino acids. Germline CDR1 and CDR2: SEHNR and FQNEAQ (reference sequence). V lost 2 bases, J lost 1 base, and 11 bases lay in between. CDR3 sequence reads: CASSLSRTANTEAFF. Written as DNA, the CDR3 is TGTGCCAGCAGCTTATCCAGGACGGCGAACACTGAAGCTTTCTTT.